This T cell receptor beta chain is from a study of memory CD4+ T cells and cytomegalovirus serostatus. Germline V gives CDR1 MNHEY, CDR2 SMNVEV (reference sequence). This CDR3 has 17 residues. V lost 0 bases and J lost 2, with 14 bases in between. Single viable CD3+CD4+CD8-CD45RO+ cells were sorted as the memory CD4+ T cells. This clone appeared once. Repertoires were generated with immunoSEQ multiplex PCR, while TCRdb's copy carries only in-frame clones and drops some. The data show about 50,000 clones, with more than 70% seen just once and about 0.73% held by the top ten. The sequencing input was memory CD4+ T cells from blood. This chain uses TRBV27 with TRBJ1-5; D remains unclear. The TCR originated in an adult in good health and CMV-seronegative. The CDR3 DNA sequence: TGTGCCAGCAGTTTATCGAGACGTTTAATCGGCAATCAGCCCCAGCATTTT. This sequence encodes CASSLSRRLIGNQPQHF.